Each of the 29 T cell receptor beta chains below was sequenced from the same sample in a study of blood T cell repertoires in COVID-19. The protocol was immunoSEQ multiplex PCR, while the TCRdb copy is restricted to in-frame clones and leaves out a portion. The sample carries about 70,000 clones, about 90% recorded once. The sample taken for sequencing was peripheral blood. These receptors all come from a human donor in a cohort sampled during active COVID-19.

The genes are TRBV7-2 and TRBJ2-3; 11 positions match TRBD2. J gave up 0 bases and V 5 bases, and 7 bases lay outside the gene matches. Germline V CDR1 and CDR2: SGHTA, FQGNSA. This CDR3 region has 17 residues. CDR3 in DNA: TGTGCCAGCAGCCTACGATTAGCGGGAGGGAGCACAGATACGCAGTATTTT. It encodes CASSLRLAGGSTDTQYF.

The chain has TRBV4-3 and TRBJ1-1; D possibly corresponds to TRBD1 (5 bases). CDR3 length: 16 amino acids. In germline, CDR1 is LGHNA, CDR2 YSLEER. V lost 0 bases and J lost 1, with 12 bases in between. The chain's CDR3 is CASSQDFVGGNTEAFF. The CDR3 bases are TGCGCCAGCAGCCAAGATTTCGTGGGGGGGAACACTGAAGCTTTCTTT.

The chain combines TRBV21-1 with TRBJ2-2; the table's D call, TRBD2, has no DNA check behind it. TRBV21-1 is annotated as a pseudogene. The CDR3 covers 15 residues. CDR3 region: CARKGLAENTGELFF. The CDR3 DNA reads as TGTGCCAGAAAGGGACTAGCGGAGAACACCGGGGAGCTGTTTTTT.

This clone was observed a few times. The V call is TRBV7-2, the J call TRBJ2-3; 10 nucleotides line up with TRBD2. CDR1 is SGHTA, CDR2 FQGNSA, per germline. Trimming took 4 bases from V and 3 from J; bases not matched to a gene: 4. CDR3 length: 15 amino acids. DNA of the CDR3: TGTGCCAGCAGCTCGTGGACTAGCGGAACAGATACGCAGTATTTT. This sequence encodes CASSSWTSGTDTQYF.

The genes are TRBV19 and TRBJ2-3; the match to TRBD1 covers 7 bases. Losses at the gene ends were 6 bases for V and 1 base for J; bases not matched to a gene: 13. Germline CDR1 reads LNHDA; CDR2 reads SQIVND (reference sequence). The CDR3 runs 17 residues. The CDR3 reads CASSLQTGLLGTDTQYF. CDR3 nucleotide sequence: TGTGCCAGTAGCCTTCAGACAGGGTTACTTGGCACAGATACGCAGTATTTT.

Here the CDR3 DNA reads TGTGCCAGCAGTTTTGGTCAGGGGCATCAGCCCCAGCATTTT. Amino acids: CASSFGQGHQPQHF. The J gene is TRBJ1-5, the V gene TRBV27; perhaps TRBD1 as D (6 bases). Deletions cut 3 bases from V and 5 bases from J, with 11 bases between. The germline CDR1 and CDR2 sequences are MNHEY and SMNVEV (reference sequence). The CDR3 consists of 14 residues.

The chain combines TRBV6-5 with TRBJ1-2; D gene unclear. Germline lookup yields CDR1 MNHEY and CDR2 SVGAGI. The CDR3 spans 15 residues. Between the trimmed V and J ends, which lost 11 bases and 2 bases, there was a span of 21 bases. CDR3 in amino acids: CASQITNGLNYGYTF. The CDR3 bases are TGTGCCTCTCAAATCACGAATGGACTGAACTATGGCTACACCTTC.

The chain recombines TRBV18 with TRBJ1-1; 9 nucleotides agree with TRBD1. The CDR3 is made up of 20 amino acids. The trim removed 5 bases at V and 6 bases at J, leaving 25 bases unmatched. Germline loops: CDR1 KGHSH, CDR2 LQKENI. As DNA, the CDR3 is TGTGCCAGCTCAATTTCTCAAAGGGCCGGGACAGGGATTCCAAACGCTGAAGCTTTCTTT. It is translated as CASSISQRAGTGIPNAEAFF.

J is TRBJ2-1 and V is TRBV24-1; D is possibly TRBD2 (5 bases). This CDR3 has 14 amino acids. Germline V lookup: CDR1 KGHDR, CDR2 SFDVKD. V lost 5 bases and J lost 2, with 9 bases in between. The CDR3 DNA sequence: TGTGCCACCAGTGCTAGCATGGCCTACAATGAGCAGTTCTTC. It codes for CATSASMAYNEQFF.

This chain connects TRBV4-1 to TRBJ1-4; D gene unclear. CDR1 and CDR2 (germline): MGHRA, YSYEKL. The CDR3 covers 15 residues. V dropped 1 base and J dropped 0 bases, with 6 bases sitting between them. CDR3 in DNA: TGCGCCAGCAGCCAAGGAACTGCAACTAATGAAAAACTGTTTTTT. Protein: CASSQGTATNEKLFF.

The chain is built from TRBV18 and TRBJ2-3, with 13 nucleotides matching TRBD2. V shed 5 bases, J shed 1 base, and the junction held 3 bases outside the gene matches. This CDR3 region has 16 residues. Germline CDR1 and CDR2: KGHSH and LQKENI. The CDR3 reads CASSKTSGGGTDTQYF. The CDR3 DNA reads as TGTGCCAGCTCAAAAACTAGCGGGGGGGGCACAGATACGCAGTATTTT. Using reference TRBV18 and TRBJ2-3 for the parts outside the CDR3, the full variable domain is NAGVMQNPRHLVRRRGQEARLRCSPMKGHSHVYWYRQLPEEGLKFMVYLQKENIIDESGMPKERFSAEFPKEGPSILRIQQVVRGDSAAYFCASSKTSGGGTDTQYFGPGTRLTVL.

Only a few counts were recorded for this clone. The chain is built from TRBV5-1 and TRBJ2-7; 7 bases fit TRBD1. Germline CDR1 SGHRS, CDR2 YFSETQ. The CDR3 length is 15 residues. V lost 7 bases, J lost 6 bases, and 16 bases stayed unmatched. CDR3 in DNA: TGCGCCAGCGGCCAGGGAGACAGGGAGAAGGGCGAGCAGTACTTC. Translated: CASGQGDREKGEQYF.

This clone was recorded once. CDR3 nucleotide sequence: TGTGCCACCAGAGACAGGGGCCGACCTGAAGCTTTCTTT. Its protein is CATRDRGRPEAFF. The genes are TRBV27 and TRBJ1-1, with TRBD1 matching over 8 bases. Germline CDR1 MNHEY, CDR2 SMNVEV (reference sequence). After removal of 10 bases from V and 6 bases from J, the junction contained 10 bases not matched to a gene. CDR3 length equals 13 residues.

In nucleotides, the CDR3 is TGCGCCAGCAGTCAATCTACTAGGGCCTTCAATGAAAAACTGTTTTTT. Translated: CASSQSTRAFNEKLFF. The chain couples TRBV23-1 to TRBJ1-4; no clear D. TRBV23-1 counts as an open reading frame of uncertain function. There are 16 residues in the CDR3. The V and J ends lost 0 bases and 5 bases respectively, with 13 bases between them.

CDR3: CASSPAGSGAFF. The CDR3 DNA sequence: TGTGCCAGCAGTCCCGCCGGGTCTGGGGCTTTCTTT. This rearrangement joins TRBV12-3 or TRBV12-4 to TRBJ1-1; no clear D. V shed 5 bases and J shed 11 bases, with 15 bases lying between them. The CDR3 covers 12 residues.

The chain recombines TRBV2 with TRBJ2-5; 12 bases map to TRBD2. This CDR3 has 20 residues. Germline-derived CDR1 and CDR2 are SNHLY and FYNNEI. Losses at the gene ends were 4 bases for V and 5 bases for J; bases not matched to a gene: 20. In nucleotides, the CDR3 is TGTGCCAGCAGTGTGCCTGGGGCAGGGTTGGCTAGCGGGAGGGTGGAGACCCAGTACTTC. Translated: CASSVPGAGLASGRVETQYF.

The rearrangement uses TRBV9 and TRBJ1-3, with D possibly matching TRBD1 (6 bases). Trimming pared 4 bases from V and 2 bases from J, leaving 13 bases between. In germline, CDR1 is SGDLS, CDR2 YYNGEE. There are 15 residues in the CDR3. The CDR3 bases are TGTGCCAGCAGCACAGGGATCCTTCCTGGAAACACCATATATTTT. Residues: CASSTGILPGNTIYF.

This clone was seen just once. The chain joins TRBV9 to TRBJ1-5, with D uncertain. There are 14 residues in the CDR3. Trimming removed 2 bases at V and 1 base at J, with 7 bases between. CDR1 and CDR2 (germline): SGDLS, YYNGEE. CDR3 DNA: TGTGCCAGCAGCGTGGAGGGCAGCAATCAGCCCCAGCATTTT. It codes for CASSVEGSNQPQHF.

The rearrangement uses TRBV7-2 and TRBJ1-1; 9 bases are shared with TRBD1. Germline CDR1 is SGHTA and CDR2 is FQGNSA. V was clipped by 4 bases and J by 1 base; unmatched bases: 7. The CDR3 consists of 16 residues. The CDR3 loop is CASSSDRGRRNTEAFF. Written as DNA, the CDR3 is TGTGCCAGCAGCTCGGACAGGGGAAGGAGGAACACTGAAGCTTTCTTT.

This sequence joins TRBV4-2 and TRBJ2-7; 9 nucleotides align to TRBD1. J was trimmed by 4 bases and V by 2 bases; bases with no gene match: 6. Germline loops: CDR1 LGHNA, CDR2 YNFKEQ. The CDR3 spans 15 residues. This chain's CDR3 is CASSQLGDRAYEQYF. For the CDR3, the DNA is TGTGCCAGCAGCCAACTTGGGGACAGGGCATACGAGCAGTACTTC.

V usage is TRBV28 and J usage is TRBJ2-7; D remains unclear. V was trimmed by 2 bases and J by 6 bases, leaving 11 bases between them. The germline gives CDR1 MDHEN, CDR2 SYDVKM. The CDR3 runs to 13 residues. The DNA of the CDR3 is TGTGCCAGCAGTTTAAGGCTGGTAGCCGAGCAGTACTTC. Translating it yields CASSLRLVAEQYF.

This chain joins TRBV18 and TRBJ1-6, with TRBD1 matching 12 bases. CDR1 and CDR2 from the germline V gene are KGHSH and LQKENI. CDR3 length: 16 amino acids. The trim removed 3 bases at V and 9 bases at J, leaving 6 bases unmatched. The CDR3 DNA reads TGTGCCAGCTCACCTACCGGGACAGGGGGCACTTCACCCCTCCACTTT. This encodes CASSPTGTGGTSPLHF.

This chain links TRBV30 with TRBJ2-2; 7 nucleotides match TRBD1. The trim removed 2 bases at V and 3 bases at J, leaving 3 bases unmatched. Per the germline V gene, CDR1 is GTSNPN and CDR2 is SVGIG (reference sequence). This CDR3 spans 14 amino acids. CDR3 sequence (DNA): TGTGCCTGGAGTAGAGACAGGGACACCGGGGAGCTGTTTTTT. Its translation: CAWSRDRDTGELFF.

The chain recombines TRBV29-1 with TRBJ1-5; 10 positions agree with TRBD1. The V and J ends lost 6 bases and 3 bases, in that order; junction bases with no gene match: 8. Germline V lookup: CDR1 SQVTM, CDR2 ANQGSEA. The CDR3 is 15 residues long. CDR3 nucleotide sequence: TGCAGCGTCCCTACCGGGACAGGGGTCAATCAGCCCCAGCATTTT. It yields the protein CSVPTGTGVNQPQHF.

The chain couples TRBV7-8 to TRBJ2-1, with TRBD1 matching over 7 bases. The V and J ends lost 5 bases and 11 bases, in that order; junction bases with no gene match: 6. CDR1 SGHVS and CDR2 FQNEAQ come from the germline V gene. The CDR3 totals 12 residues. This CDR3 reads CASSQNRGQQFF. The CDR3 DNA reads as TGTGCCAGCAGCCAAAACAGGGGACAGCAGTTCTTC.

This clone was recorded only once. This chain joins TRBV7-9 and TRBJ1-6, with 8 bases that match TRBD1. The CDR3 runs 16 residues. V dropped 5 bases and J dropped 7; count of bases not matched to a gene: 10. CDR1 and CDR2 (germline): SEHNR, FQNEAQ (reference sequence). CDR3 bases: TGTGCCAGCAGCAAAACTTCAGGGGGCTTGAATTCACCCCTCCACTTT. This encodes CASSKTSGGLNSPLHF.

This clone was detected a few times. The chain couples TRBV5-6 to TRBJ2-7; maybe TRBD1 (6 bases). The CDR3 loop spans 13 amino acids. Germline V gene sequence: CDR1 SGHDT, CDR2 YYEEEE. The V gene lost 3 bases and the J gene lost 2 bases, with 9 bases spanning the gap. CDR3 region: CASSWTVTYEQYF. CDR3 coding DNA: TGTGCCAGCAGCTGGACAGTGACCTACGAGCAGTACTTC.

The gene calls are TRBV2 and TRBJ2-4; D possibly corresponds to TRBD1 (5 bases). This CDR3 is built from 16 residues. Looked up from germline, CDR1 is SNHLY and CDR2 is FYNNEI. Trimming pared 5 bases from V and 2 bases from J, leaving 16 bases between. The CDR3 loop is CASSLGRAQTKNIQYF. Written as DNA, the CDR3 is TGTGCCAGCAGTTTAGGCAGGGCTCAGACCAAAAACATTCAGTACTTC.

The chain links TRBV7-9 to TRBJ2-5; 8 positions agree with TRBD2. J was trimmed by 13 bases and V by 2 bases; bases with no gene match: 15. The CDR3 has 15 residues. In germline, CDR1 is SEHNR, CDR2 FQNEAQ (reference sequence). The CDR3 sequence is CASSLLAGGTPHPYF. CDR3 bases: TGTGCCAGCAGCTTACTTGCGGGGGGAACTCCCCACCCGTACTTC.